This T cell receptor beta chain was recovered during a study of shared clonotypes between healthy human individuals. In the study overall: Researchers assigned three CD4 naive, three CD4 memory, two CD8 naive and one CD8 memory plate to each donor. The study's findings and limits: Naive subsets typically showed greater estimated richness than memory subsets.

The CDR3 extends over 15 amino acids. V lost 2 bases to trimming and J lost 3 bases, with 8 bases between them. CDR1 and CDR2 (germline): ENHRY, SYGVKD. Some clones are missing from TCRdb's copy, which holds only in-frame ones; the method was immunoSEQ multiplex PCR. The sample contains roughly 2.4 million clones, approximately 95% of which appear only once. CD4+ cells were split into CD45RA+ naive and CD45RA-negative memory subsets. This clone appeared a single time. As yet, its antigen is unknown. This TCR derives from a young man in good health. The chain employs TRBV10-3 and TRBJ2-6; maybe TRBD2 (6 bases). Sequenced input: naive CD4+ T cells sorted from blood. Regarding subset: CD45RA+ positively selected. CDR3 DNA sequence: TGTGCCATCAGTGAGGGGCGGGATGGGGCCAACGTCCTGACTTTC. Translation: CAISEGRDGANVLTF.